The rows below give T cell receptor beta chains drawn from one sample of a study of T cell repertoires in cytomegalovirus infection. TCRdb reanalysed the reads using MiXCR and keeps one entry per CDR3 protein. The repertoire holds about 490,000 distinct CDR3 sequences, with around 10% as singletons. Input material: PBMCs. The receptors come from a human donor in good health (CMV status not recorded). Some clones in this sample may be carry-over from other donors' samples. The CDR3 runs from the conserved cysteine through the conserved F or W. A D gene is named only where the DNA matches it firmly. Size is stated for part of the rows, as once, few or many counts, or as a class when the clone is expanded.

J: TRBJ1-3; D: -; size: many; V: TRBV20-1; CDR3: CSARWFSGNTIYF; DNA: TGCAGTGCTAGATGGTTCTCTGGAAACACCATATATTTT
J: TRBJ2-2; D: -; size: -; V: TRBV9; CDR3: CASSVGSGTGELFF; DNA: TGTGCCAGCAGCGTAGGTTCGGGCACCGGGGAGCTGTTTTTT
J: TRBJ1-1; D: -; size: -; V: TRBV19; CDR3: CASNPGGDTEAFF; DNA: TGTGCCAGCAATCCGGGCGGGGACACTGAAGCTTTCTTT
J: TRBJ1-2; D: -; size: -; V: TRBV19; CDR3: CASSMRPGANGGYTF; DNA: TGTGCCAGTAGTATGAGACCGGGGGCTAATGGTGGCTACACCTTC
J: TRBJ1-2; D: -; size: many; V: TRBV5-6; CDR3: CASSLIAGKSGYTF; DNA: TGTGCCAGCAGCTTGATAGCAGGGAAGTCTGGCTACACCTTC
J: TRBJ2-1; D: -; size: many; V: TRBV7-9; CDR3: CASSLVGVSSYNEQFF; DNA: TGTGCCAGCAGCTTAGTTGGTGTCAGCTCCTACAATGAGCAGTTCTTC
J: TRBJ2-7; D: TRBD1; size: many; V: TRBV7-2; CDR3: CASSLGQGAFYEQYF; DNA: TGTGCCAGCAGCTTAGGACAGGGGGCTTTCTACGAGCAGTACTTC
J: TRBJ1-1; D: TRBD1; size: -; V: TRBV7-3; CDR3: CASSPDRTNTEAFF; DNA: TGTGCCAGCAGCCCGGACAGGACGAACACTGAAGCTTTCTTT
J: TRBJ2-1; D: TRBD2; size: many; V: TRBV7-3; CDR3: CASSLVAGFYNEQFF; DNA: TGTGCCAGCAGCCTGGTAGCGGGTTTCTACAATGAGCAGTTCTTC
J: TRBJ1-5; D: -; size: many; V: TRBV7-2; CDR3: CASSLDTQPQHF; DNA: TGTGCCAGCAGCTTAGATACCCAGCCCCAGCATTTT
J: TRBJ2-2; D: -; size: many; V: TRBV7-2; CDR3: CASSLVAGGLTGELFF; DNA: TGTGCCAGCAGCTTAGTGGCAGGCGGGCTCACCGGGGAGCTGTTTTTT
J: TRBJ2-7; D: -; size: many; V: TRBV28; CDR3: CASSWRALVEYEQYF; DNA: TGTGCCAGCAGTTGGAGGGCCCTAGTCGAGTACGAGCAGTACTTC
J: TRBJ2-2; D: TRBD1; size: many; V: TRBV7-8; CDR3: CASSRQGLNTGELFF; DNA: TGTGCCAGCAGCCGACAGGGTTTGAACACCGGGGAGCTGTTTTTT
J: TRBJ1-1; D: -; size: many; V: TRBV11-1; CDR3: CASSLAGTTAEAFF; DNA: TGTGCCAGCAGCCTCGCCGGGACAACCGCTGAAGCTTTCTTT
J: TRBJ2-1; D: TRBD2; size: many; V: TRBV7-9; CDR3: CASSLSGGVNEQFF; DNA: TGTGCCAGCAGTCTTAGCGGGGGGGTCAATGAGCAGTTCTTC
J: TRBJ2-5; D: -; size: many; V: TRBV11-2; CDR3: CASSLRVGVPETQYF; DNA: TGTGCCAGCAGCTTGAGGGTAGGAGTGCCGGAGACCCAGTACTTC
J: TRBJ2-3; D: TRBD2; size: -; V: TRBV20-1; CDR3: CSAQDLAGAPDTQYF; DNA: TGCAGTGCTCAGGACCTAGCGGGAGCCCCAGATACGCAGTATTTT
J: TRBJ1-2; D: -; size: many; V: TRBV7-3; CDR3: CASSKGGLPPSNF; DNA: TGTGCCAGCAGCAAGGGGGGCTTACCCCCGTCGAACTTC
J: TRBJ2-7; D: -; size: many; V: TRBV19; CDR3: CASRQNSYEQYF; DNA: TGTGCCAGTAGACAGAACTCCTACGAGCAGTACTTC
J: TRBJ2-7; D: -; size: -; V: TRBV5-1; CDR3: CASSQDGETYEQYF; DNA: TGCGCCAGCAGCCAGGACGGGGAAACCTACGAGCAGTACTTC
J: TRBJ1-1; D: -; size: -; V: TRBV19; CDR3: CASTSRTLNTEAFF; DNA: TGTGCCAGTACTAGTAGAACACTGAACACTGAAGCTTTCTTT
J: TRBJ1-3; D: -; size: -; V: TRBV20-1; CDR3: CSARERAVLAGNTIYF; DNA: TGCAGTGCTAGAGAACGGGCCGTCTTGGCTGGAAACACCATATATTTT
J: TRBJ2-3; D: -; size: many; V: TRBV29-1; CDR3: CSVVIATDTQYF; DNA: TGCAGCGTTGTAATAGCCACAGATACGCAGTATTTT
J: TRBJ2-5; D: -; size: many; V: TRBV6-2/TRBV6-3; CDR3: CASSSGVDETQYF; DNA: TGTGCCAGCAGTTCCGGGGTTGATGAGACCCAGTACTTC
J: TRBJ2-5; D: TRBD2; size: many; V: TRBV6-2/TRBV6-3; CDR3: CASSIPGGLVGVRETQYF; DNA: TGTGCCAGCAGTATACCCGGTGGACTAGTGGGGGTAAGGGAGACCCAGTACTTC
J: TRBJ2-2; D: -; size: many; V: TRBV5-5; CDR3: CASRSASNTGELFF; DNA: TGTGCCAGCAGATCGGCTTCGAACACCGGGGAGCTGTTTTTT
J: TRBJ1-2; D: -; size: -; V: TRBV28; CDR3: CASSSSGADNYGYTF; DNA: TGTGCCAGCAGTTCTAGTGGGGCAGATAACTATGGCTACACCTTC
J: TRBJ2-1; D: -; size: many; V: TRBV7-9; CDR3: CASSPGVGDEQFF; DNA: TGTGCCAGCAGCCCCGGGGTAGGCGATGAGCAGTTCTTC
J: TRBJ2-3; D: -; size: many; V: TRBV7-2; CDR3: CASSLGYGLTDTQYF; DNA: TGTGCCAGCAGCTTAGGATACGGACTCACAGATACGCAGTATTTT